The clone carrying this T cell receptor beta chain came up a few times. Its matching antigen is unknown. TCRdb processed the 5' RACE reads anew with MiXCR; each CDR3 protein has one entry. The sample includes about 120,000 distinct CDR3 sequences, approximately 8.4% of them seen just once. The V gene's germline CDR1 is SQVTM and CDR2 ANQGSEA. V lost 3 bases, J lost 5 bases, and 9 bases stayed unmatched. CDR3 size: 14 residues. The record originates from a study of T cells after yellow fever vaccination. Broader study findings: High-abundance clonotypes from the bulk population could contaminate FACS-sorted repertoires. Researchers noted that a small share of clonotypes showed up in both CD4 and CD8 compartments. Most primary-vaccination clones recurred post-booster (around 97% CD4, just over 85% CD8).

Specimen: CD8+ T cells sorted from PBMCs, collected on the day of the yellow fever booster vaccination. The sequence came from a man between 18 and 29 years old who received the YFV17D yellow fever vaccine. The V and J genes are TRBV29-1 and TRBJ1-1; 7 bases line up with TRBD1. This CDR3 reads CSVDGQGVWTEAFF. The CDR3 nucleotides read TGCAGCGTTGATGGGCAGGGGGTATGGACTGAAGCTTTCTTT.